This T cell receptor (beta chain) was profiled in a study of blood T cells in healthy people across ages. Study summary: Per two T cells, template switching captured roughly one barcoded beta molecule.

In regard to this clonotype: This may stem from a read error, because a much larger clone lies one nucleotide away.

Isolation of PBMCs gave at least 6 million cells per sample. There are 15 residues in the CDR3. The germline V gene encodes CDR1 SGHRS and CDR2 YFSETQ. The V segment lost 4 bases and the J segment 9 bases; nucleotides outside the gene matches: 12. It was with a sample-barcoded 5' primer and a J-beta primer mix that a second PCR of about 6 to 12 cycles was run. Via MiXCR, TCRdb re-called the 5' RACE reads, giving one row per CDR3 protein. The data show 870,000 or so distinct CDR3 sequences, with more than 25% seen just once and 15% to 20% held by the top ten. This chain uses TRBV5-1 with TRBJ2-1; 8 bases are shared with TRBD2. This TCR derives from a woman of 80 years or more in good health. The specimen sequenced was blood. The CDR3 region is CASSMELAGRSEQFF. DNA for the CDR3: TGCGCCAGCAGCATGGAGTTAGCGGGGAGGAGTGAGCAGTTCTTC.